The T cell receptor (beta chain) described here comes from a study of Ad26.COV2.S vaccination and SARS-CoV-2 variants. Study at large: The vaccine Ad26.COV2.S was put into the muscle once, or twice with 56 days between.

Treatment: roughly 20 received Ad26.COV2.S at low or high dose, single or two shots; a few received placebo; per-sample allocation not given. Day 63 following the first vaccine or placebo injection was when the samples were taken. Only in-frame clones appear in the TCRdb table, and some are missing; sequencing was by immunoSEQ multiplex PCR. The sample contains some 640,000 clones, about 89% of which appear only once. V gave up 1 base and J gave up 2 bases, with 13 bases separating them. From germline, CDR1 is SGHTA and CDR2 FQGNSA. The CDR3 covers 16 residues. This TCR was sampled from a person between 18 and 65 years old who received the Ad26.COV2.S COVID-19 vaccine or a placebo. The rearrangement joins TRBV7-2 to TRBJ2-3, with D possibly called TRBD1 or TRBD2 (6 bases each). Specimen: peripheral blood, collected in a trial of Ad26.COV2.S vaccine versus placebo. The CDR3 DNA reads as TGTGCCAGCAGCTTAGAGGCGGGACACCTCACAGATACGCAGTATTTT. It yields the protein CASSLEAGHLTDTQYF.